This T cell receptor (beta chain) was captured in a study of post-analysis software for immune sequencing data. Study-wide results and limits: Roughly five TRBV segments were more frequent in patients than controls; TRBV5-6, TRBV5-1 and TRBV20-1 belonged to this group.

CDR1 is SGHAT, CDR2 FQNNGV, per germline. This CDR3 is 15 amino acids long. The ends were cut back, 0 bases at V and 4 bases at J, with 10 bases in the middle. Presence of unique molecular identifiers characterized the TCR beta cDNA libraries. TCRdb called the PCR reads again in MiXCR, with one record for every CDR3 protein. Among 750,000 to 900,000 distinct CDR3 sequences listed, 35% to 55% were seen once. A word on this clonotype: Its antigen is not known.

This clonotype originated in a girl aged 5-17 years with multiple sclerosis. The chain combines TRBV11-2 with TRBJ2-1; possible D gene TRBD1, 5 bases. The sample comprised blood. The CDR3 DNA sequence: TGTGCCAGCAGCTTAGAAGCGACAGTATACAATGAGCAGTTCTTC. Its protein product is CASSLEATVYNEQFF.